The T cell receptor (beta chain) under discussion was sequenced for a study of beta chain features in type 1 diabetes. Study-level results: Sampled from patients, naive, central memory and Treg TCRB repertoires appeared more similar than those sampled from healthy donors.

Expressed TCRB transcripts were sequenced after all isolated RNA was converted to cDNA. Clones were read by immunoSEQ multiplex PCR, and TCRdb kept only the in-frame ones, dropping some. This sample carries 900,000 or so clones, roughly a sixth of them seen once, and the ten largest clones take about 0.02%. The V and J ends lost 6 bases and 5 bases respectively, with 20 bases between them. This CDR3 has 16 residues. Looked up from germline, CDR1 is ENHRY and CDR2 is SYGVKD. A few counts support this clone. Antigen unknown. The V and J genes are TRBV10-3 and TRBJ2-4, with TRBD1 as a possible D gene (6 bases). This TCR was sampled from a woman aged 18-29 years in good health. The source material was naive CD4+ T cells from blood. CDR3 sequence reads: CAISPHTGTSQNIQYF. The CDR3 nucleotides are TGTGCCATCAGCCCCCACACGGGGACAAGCCAAAACATTCAGTACTTC.